The 26 T cell receptor beta chains listed next were all sequenced from one sample in a study of CD8+CD57+ T cells in acquired aplastic anemia. Investigators profiled TCR beta VDJ and CDR3 from genomic DNA template. Using its own MiXCR run on the reads, TCRdb lists one record per CDR3 protein. The sample includes roughly 86,000 distinct CDR3 sequences, over 35% seen only once; the top ten take 65% to 80%. Material for sequencing was sorted CD4+, CD8+, or CD8+CD57+ T cells (not recorded which) from PBMCs. The receptors shown here come from a human donor in good health, serving as a control.

The chain uses TRBV29-1 and TRBJ2-3, with D perhaps matching TRBD2 (5 bases). CDR3 length: 12 residues. CDR1 SQVTM and CDR2 ANQGSEA come from the germline V gene. V was cut by 6 bases and J by 2 bases, with 9 bases left in between. CDR3 sequence reads: CSVGEFTDTQYF. CDR3 DNA: TGCAGCGTCGGGGAGTTCACAGATACGCAGTATTTT.

The sample holds many counts of this clonotype. The chain has TRBV20-1 and TRBJ1-5; perhaps TRBD1 as D (5 bases). There are 14 residues in the CDR3. CDR1 is DFQATT and CDR2 is SNEGSKA in the germline V gene (reference sequence). The V gene lost 4 bases and the J gene lost 0 bases, with 10 bases spanning the gap. CDR3: CSANVRGSNQPQHF. CDR3 DNA sequence: TGCAGTGCTAATGTAAGGGGTAGCAATCAGCCCCAGCATTTT.

This rearrangement joins TRBV29-1 to TRBJ1-2; D unresolved. The V gene lost 2 bases and the J gene lost 1 base, with 14 bases spanning the gap. The CDR3 extends over 15 amino acids. Germline-derived CDR1 and CDR2 are SQVTM and ANQGSEA. CDR3 protein: CSVEWPQAINYGYTF. CDR3 coding DNA: TGCAGCGTTGAATGGCCGCAGGCCATTAACTATGGCTACACCTTC.

The chain carries TRBV25-1 and TRBJ2-5; 14 positions agree with TRBD2. The CDR3 is made up of 19 amino acids. Germline V lookup: CDR1 MGHDK, CDR2 SYGVNS. The trim removed 0 bases at V and 4 bases at J, leaving 10 bases unmatched. CDR3 sequence: CASSEYMGLAGVRPETQYF. In DNA form, the CDR3 reads TGTGCCAGCAGTGAATACATGGGACTAGCGGGAGTCCGTCCAGAGACCCAGTACTTC. The full variable domain, rest sourced from reference TRBV25-1 and TRBJ2-5, is EADIYQTPRYLVIGTGKKITLECSQTMGHDKMYWYQQDPGMELHLIHYSYGVNSTEKGDLSSESTVSRIRTEHFPLTLESARPSHTSQYLCASSEYMGLAGVRPETQYFGPGTRLLVL.

This clonotype came up many times. The V and J genes are TRBV9 and TRBJ2-7; tentative D call: TRBD1 (5 bases). Germline loops: CDR1 SGDLS, CDR2 YYNGEE. CDR3 length: 16 amino acids. V lost 3 bases and J 0 bases, leaving 16 bases between the germline ends. The CDR3 here is CASSGASTVGSYEQYF. The DNA of the CDR3 is TGTGCCAGCAGCGGGGCTTCGACAGTAGGCTCCTACGAGCAGTACTTC.

This clonotype was recorded many times. The chain joins TRBV9 to TRBJ2-1; TRBD2 aligns across 12 bases. Germline loops: CDR1 SGDLS, CDR2 YYNGEE. The trim removed 0 bases at V and 6 bases at J, leaving 4 bases unmatched. The length of the CDR3 is 16 residues. The CDR3 coding sequence is TGTGCCAGCAGCGTAGAACCTAGCGGGAGGGCCAATGAGCAGTTCTTC. As protein: CASSVEPSGRANEQFF. The variable domain in full, completed from reference TRBV9 and TRBJ2-1, reads DSGVTQTPKHLITATGQRVTLRCSPRSGDLSVYWYQQSLDQGLQFLIQYYNGEERAKGNILERFSAQQFPDLHSELNLSSLELGDSALYFCASSVEPSGRANEQFFGPGTRLTVL.

This clonotype was counted at least ten times. The rearrangement joins TRBV24-1 to TRBJ1-1; D call uncertain. The CDR3 sequence is 15 residues long. From germline, CDR1 is KGHDR and CDR2 SFDVKD. Trimming removed 4 bases from V and 4 bases from J, with 15 bases in between. CDR3 DNA: TGTGCCACCAGTGACGGGAGGGTTACGAGCACTGAAGCTTTCTTT. Translation: CATSDGRVTSTEAFF.

J is TRBJ1-6 and V is TRBV25-1; possibly TRBD1 for D (6 bases). The CDR3 extends over 16 amino acids. Germline V CDR1 and CDR2: MGHDK, SYGVNS. The ends were cut back, 8 bases at V and 5 bases at J, with 19 bases in the middle. CDR3 nucleotides: TGTGCCAGCGGGGACATTGACAGCAAAGATAATTCACCCCTCCACTTT. Translated, it gives CASGDIDSKDNSPLHF.

The chain uses TRBV19 and TRBJ2-7; 7 bases map to TRBD1. Germline V gives CDR1 LNHDA, CDR2 SQIVND (reference sequence). J was trimmed by 2 bases and V by 3 bases; bases with no gene match: 1. The CDR3 is made up of 13 amino acids. The CDR3 spells CASSIGQAYEQYF. For the CDR3, the DNA is TGTGCCAGTAGTATCGGACAGGCCTACGAGCAGTACTTC.

This clonotype came up many times. The V call is TRBV27, the J call TRBJ2-7; 8 bases map to TRBD1. V was pared by 5 bases and J by 4 bases, with 4 bases of the junction left unmatched. This CDR3 has 13 amino acids. Germline loops: CDR1 MNHEY, CDR2 SMNVEV (reference sequence). In nucleotides, the CDR3 is TGTGCCAGCAGTCAGGGGGCTTGGTACGAGCAGTACTTC. Its protein product is CASSQGAWYEQYF.

Ten or more counts support this clonotype. The chain links TRBV5-4 to TRBJ2-7; no clear D. V was cut by 3 bases and J by 3 bases, with 10 bases left in between. The CDR3 runs 13 residues. CDR1 and CDR2 (germline): SGHNT, YYREEE (reference sequence). In DNA, the CDR3 is TGTGCCAGCAGCTCCGACACCGGCTACGAGCAGTACTTC. Translating gives CASSSDTGYEQYF.

This chain links TRBV25-1 with TRBJ2-7; D is undetermined. The V gene's germline CDR1 is MGHDK and CDR2 SYGVNS. The CDR3 is 11 residues long. The ends were cut back, 6 bases at V and 2 bases at J, with 5 bases in the middle. CDR3 amino acids: CASRATYEQYF. CDR3 in DNA: TGTGCCAGCAGAGCAACCTACGAGCAGTACTTC.

About this clonotype itself: The junction departs from the called germline gene at one end, perhaps through a read error. The chain uses TRBV6-5 and TRBJ2-7; D is possibly TRBD2 (5 bases). From germline, CDR1 is MNHEY and CDR2 SVGAGI. The CDR3 length is 13 residues. The CDR3 protein is CASSHSGAYEQYF. CDR3 DNA sequence: TGTGCCAGCAGTCACTCCGGGGCCTACGAGCAGTACTTC.

Regarding this clonotype: The missing conserved phenylalanine or tryptophan at the end of this CDR3 makes a read error likely. This sequence joins TRBV12-3 or TRBV12-4 and TRBJ1-2; 7 bases are shared with TRBD1. After removal of 10 bases from V and 4 bases from J, the junction contained 12 bases not matched to a gene. The CDR3 length is 14 residues. The chain's CDR3 is CATGGSGGTYGYTL. The CDR3, as DNA: TGTGCCACCGGCGGTTCAGGGGGAACCTATGGCTACACCCTC.

This clonotype was counted at least ten times. J is TRBJ2-7 and V is TRBV11-1, with D perhaps matching TRBD2 (7 bases). Germline CDR1 and CDR2: SGHAT and FQDESV (reference sequence). There are 15 residues in the CDR3. Deletions cut 5 bases from V and 4 bases from J, with 18 bases between. This CDR3 is CASSESGGAEYEQYF. The CDR3 nucleotides read TGTGCCAGCAGCGAATCTGGGGGGGCTGAGTACGAGCAGTACTTC.

V and J are TRBV7-8 and TRBJ1-2; 10 nucleotides agree with TRBD1. The CDR3 sequence is 15 residues long. Germline loops: CDR1 SGHVS, CDR2 FQNEAQ. V was clipped by 5 bases and J by 5 bases; unmatched bases: 8. In DNA form, the CDR3 reads TGTGCCAGCAGCCCCGGACAGGGGGATTGGTATGGCTACACCTTC. This codes for CASSPGQGDWYGYTF. The variable domain in full, completed from reference TRBV7-8 and TRBJ1-2, reads GAGVSQSPRYKVAKRGQDVALRCDPISGHVSLFWYQQALGQGPEFLTYFQNEAQLDKSGLPSDRFFAERPEGSVSTLKIQRTQQEDSAVYLCASSPGQGDWYGYTFGSGTRLTVV.

The V and J genes are TRBV15 and TRBJ2-7, with D possibly TRBD2 on 6 matching bases. CDR1 and CDR2 from the germline V gene are LNHNV and YYDKDF (reference sequence). V was cut by 0 bases and J by 2 bases, with 14 bases left in between. The CDR3 is 16 amino acids. The CDR3 DNA sequence: TGTGCCACCAGCAGAGATCAGGGACTGACGCCCTACGAGCAGTACTTC. Translation: CATSRDQGLTPYEQYF.

V usage is TRBV28 and J usage is TRBJ1-3; the D gene is possibly TRBD1 (6 bases). Germline lookup yields CDR1 MDHEN and CDR2 SYDVKM. V lost 3 bases to trimming and J lost 3 bases, with 9 bases between them. The CDR3 sequence is 14 residues long. The CDR3 region is CASSLGRGGNTIYF. The CDR3 bases are TGTGCCAGCAGTTTGGGCAGGGGTGGAAACACCATATATTTT. The variable domain in full, with the rest retrieved from reference TRBV28 and TRBJ1-3, is DVKVTQSSRYLVKRTGEKVFLECVQDMDHENMFWYRQDPGLGLRLIYFSYDVKMKEKGDIPEGYSVSREKKERFSLILESASTNQTSMYLCASSLGRGGNTIYFGEGSWLTVV.

About this clonotype itself: At one end, the junction sequence differs from germline, possibly due to a read error. The DNA of the CDR3 is TGTGCCAGCAGGGGACACTACGAGCAGCACTTC. This gives the protein CASRGHYEQHF. The V gene is TRBV6-2 or TRBV6-3, the J gene TRBJ2-7, with a tentative D call TRBD1 (6 bases). From germline, CDR1 is MNHEY and CDR2 SVGEGT. This CDR3 spans 11 amino acids.

The chain carries TRBV5-6 and TRBJ2-5; possibly TRBD1 for D (5 bases). The CDR3 runs 13 residues. The germline V gene encodes CDR1 SGHDT and CDR2 YYEEEE. Trimming left V 4 bases short and J 4 bases short, with 11 bases between. The CDR3 sequence is CASSKQGTETQYF. In DNA, the CDR3 is TGTGCCAGCAGCAAGCAGGGAACAGAGACCCAGTACTTC.

This clonotype was seen at least ten times. This rearrangement joins TRBV12-3 or TRBV12-4 to TRBJ1-5; D unresolved. CDR3 length: 12 amino acids. Trimming pared 5 bases from V and 6 bases from J, leaving 8 bases between. The CDR3 DNA reads as TGTGCCAGCAGTGATCGCGTTCAGCCCCAGCATTTT. The encoded protein is CASSDRVQPQHF.

The rearrangement uses TRBV7-9 and TRBJ2-2, with D hard to call. Germline CDR1 SEHNR, CDR2 FQNEAQ (reference sequence). This CDR3 spans 11 amino acids. The V end lost 6 bases, the J end lost 5 bases, and 4 bases lay between the germline ends. The CDR3 here is CASRRTGELFF. The CDR3 nucleotides read TGTGCCAGCAGAAGAACCGGGGAGCTGTTTTTT.

This clonotype came up many times. The chain employs TRBV3-1 and TRBJ1-5, with D maybe TRBD1 (5 bases). Between the trimmed V and J ends, which lost 0 bases and 5 bases, there was a span of 11 bases. The CDR3 has 15 amino acids. CDR1 and CDR2 (germline): LGHDT, YNNKEL (reference sequence). Here the CDR3 reads CASSQELTEDQPQHF. The CDR3, as DNA: TGTGCCAGCAGCCAAGAGCTGACAGAGGATCAGCCCCAGCATTTT.

This clonotype was recorded a few times. The rearrangement joins TRBV7-9 to TRBJ2-5; 7 bases match TRBD2. Germline CDR1 reads SEHNR; CDR2 reads FQNEAQ (reference sequence). With 5 bases clipped from V and 5 bases from J, the junction kept 5 bases outside the gene matches. The length of the CDR3 is 13 residues. The CDR3 loop reads CASSVLAMETQYF. The DNA for the CDR3 is TGTGCCAGCAGCGTACTAGCGATGGAGACCCAGTACTTC.

CDR3 bases: TGTGCCACCAGCAGCTTGACAGGGGAGGATGAGCAGTTCTTC. This translates into CATSSLTGEDEQFF. The chain employs TRBV15 and TRBJ2-1, with TRBD1 identical over 8 bases. CDR1 and CDR2 (germline): LNHNV, YYDKDF (reference sequence). Germline trimming cut 3 bases from V and 8 bases from J; bases unmatched to any gene: 6. The CDR3 is 14 residues long. The variable domain in full, with the rest retrieved from reference TRBV15 and TRBJ2-1, is DAMVIQNPRYQVTQFGKPVTLSCSQTLNHNVMYWYQQKSSQAPKLLFHYYDKDFNNEADTPDNFQSRRPNTSFCFLDIRSPGLGDTAMYLCATSSLTGEDEQFFGPGTRLTVL.

The CDR3 DNA sequence: TGTGCCAGCAGCTTTGGGCTGAGCTACGAGCAGTACTTC. Translated, it gives CASSFGLSYEQYF. J is TRBJ2-7 and V is TRBV7-2; D gene uncertain. The germline gives CDR1 SGHTA, CDR2 FQGNSA. This CDR3 has 13 amino acids. The germline V and J ends were trimmed by 3 bases and 3 bases, with 9 bases remaining between them.